This TCR beta chain came from a study of CD8 T cells in Susac syndrome. The authors sequenced TCR beta from blood CD8+ and CD4+ T cells. Multiple sclerosis controls were treatment-naive patients with stable or active relapsing-remitting disease. Germline values: CDR1 MNHEY, CDR2 SVGAGI. The CDR3 runs 14 residues. The V and J ends lost 6 bases and 4 bases respectively, with 16 bases between them. Reverse transcription of roughly 0.45 to 1 ug RNA was performed with random hexamers. The amplification used immunoSEQ multiplex PCR on TCR beta CDR3; it spanned 54 Vbeta and 13 Jbeta. TCRdb re-derived calls from the immunoSEQ multiplex PCR reads in MiXCR, one entry per CDR3 protein. The data hold some 300,000 distinct CDR3 sequences, with 70% to 90% observed a single time.

V gene TRBV6-5 combines with J gene TRBJ2-7, with D maybe TRBD1 (5 bases). The material sequenced was CD8+ T cells from PBMCs. The sequence was obtained from a human donor with multiple sclerosis. Written as DNA, the CDR3 is TGTGCCAGCAGACCCCTGACAGAAGGATACGAGCAGTACTTC. Its protein product is CASRPLTEGYEQYF.